These T cell receptor beta chains were read from a single sample in a study of response to subunit inactivated influenza vaccine. TCRdb itself ran the RT-PCR reads through MiXCR, one entry per CDR3 protein. The sample holds roughly 540,000 distinct CDR3 sequences; approximately 24% are singletons and the top ten take 2.5% to 3%. These data were likewise used in another study, on T cells expressing NK-cell markers.

The sequencing used CD4+ T cells sorted from PBMCs, collected about 12 days after vaccination. The receptors come from a man aged 50 to 60 who received an inactivated influenza vaccine. CDR3s include the opening cysteine and the closing phenylalanine or tryptophan. A D gene is named only where the DNA matches it firmly. The listing skips clone size in some rows; elsewhere it reads once, few, many or a size class.

d_call: -; v_call: TRBV18; j_call: TRBJ1-5; clone_size: few; cdr3_nt: TGTGCCAGCTCACCAGGGTTACTTGAACAGCCCCAGCATTTT; cdr3_aa: CASSPGLLEQPQHF
d_call: TRBD2; v_call: TRBV3-1; j_call: TRBJ2-1; clone_size: -; cdr3_nt: TGTGCCAGCAGCCCCAGTCGGACTAGCGGGAGGTACAATGAGCAGTTCTTC; cdr3_aa: CASSPSRTSGRYNEQFF
d_call: TRBD2; v_call: TRBV7-2; j_call: TRBJ2-7; clone_size: few; cdr3_nt: TGTGCCAGCACCCCTGGCGGGGGTACTTACGAGCAGTACTTC; cdr3_aa: CASTPGGGTYEQYF
d_call: -; v_call: TRBV20-1; j_call: TRBJ1-1; clone_size: few; cdr3_nt: TGCAGTGCGGGGGACGTCAGAGGGAACACTGAAGCTTTCTTT; cdr3_aa: CSAGDVRGNTEAFF
d_call: -; v_call: TRBV7-9; j_call: TRBJ2-1; clone_size: -; cdr3_nt: TGTGCCAGCAGCAGAGGGACATTTTACAATGAGCAGTTCTTC; cdr3_aa: CASSRGTFYNEQFF
d_call: -; v_call: TRBV6-5; j_call: TRBJ2-1; clone_size: few; cdr3_nt: TGTGCCAGCAGTTATTCCAGACTTGAAGATGAGCAGTTCTTC; cdr3_aa: CASSYSRLEDEQFF
d_call: -; v_call: TRBV6-1; j_call: TRBJ2-7; clone_size: few; cdr3_nt: TGTGCCAGCGGCCTTAGGGGCTCCGTGTTCGAGCAGTACTTC; cdr3_aa: CASGLRGSVFEQYF
d_call: TRBD1; v_call: TRBV12-3/TRBV12-4; j_call: TRBJ1-1; clone_size: -; cdr3_nt: TGTGCCAGCAGTTTACTCCCGACAGGGGTGAGCACTGAAGCTTTCTTT; cdr3_aa: CASSLLPTGVSTEAFF
d_call: -; v_call: TRBV6-1; j_call: TRBJ2-1; clone_size: -; cdr3_nt: TGTGCCAGCAGTGGACGACCGGGAGAGCAGTTCTTC; cdr3_aa: CASSGRPGEQFF
d_call: -; v_call: TRBV12-3/TRBV12-4; j_call: TRBJ1-3; clone_size: -; cdr3_nt: TGTGCCAGCAGTCCGGGGGGGGGTTGGTCTGGAAACACCATATATTTT; cdr3_aa: CASSPGGGWSGNTIYF
d_call: -; v_call: TRBV20-1; j_call: TRBJ2-7; clone_size: few; cdr3_nt: TGCAGTGCCGACGGACAGTTACGCTCCTACGAGCAGTACTTC; cdr3_aa: CSADGQLRSYEQYF
d_call: TRBD1; v_call: TRBV7-3; j_call: TRBJ1-6; clone_size: many; cdr3_nt: TGTGCCAGCAGCGTGGACAGGGTTGGGGCCCTCCACTTT; cdr3_aa: CASSVDRVGALHF
d_call: -; v_call: TRBV6-5; j_call: TRBJ1-2; clone_size: few; cdr3_nt: TGTGCCAGCAGTTACAGCTTTGGCTATGGCTACACCTTC; cdr3_aa: CASSYSFGYGYTF
d_call: -; v_call: TRBV7-9; j_call: TRBJ1-1; clone_size: -; cdr3_nt: TGTGCCACCTCGGGGGGGATAATCGCTGAAGCTTTCTTT; cdr3_aa: CATSGGIIAEAFF
d_call: -; v_call: TRBV20-1; j_call: TRBJ2-5; clone_size: few; cdr3_nt: TGCAGTGCTAGAGATCTGGCTGGGGGCCGTGAGACCCAGTACTTC; cdr3_aa: CSARDLAGGRETQYF
d_call: TRBD2; v_call: TRBV20-1; j_call: TRBJ2-7; clone_size: -; cdr3_nt: TGCAGGCCCATAGCGGGGGGACCCTACGAGCAGTACTTC; cdr3_aa: CRPIAGGPYEQYF
d_call: -; v_call: TRBV12-3/TRBV12-4; j_call: TRBJ1-4; clone_size: few; cdr3_nt: TGTGCCAGCAGCTTCGGGTACAATGAAAAACTGTTTTTT; cdr3_aa: CASSFGYNEKLFF
d_call: TRBD2; v_call: TRBV29-1; j_call: TRBJ2-1; clone_size: medium-sized; cdr3_nt: TGCAGCGTCCGACTAGCGGGGTACAATGAGCAGTTCTTC; cdr3_aa: CSVRLAGYNEQFF
d_call: TRBD1; v_call: TRBV28; j_call: TRBJ2-1; clone_size: few; cdr3_nt: TGTGCCAGCAGTTTTACAATCGGCAGGGGGTCTAGAACGTTCAATGAGCAGTTCTTC; cdr3_aa: CASSFTIGRGSRTFNEQFF
d_call: -; v_call: TRBV5-1; j_call: TRBJ2-5; clone_size: -; cdr3_nt: TGCGCCAGCAGCTTGACCGGGCTTGGGCAGGAGACCCAGTACTTC; cdr3_aa: CASSLTGLGQETQYF
d_call: TRBD2; v_call: TRBV20-1; j_call: TRBJ2-1; clone_size: few; cdr3_nt: TGCAGTGCTAGAGCGGGGCTAGCGGGGGGGCACTACAATGAGCAGTTCTTC; cdr3_aa: CSARAGLAGGHYNEQFF
d_call: TRBD1; v_call: TRBV12-3/TRBV12-4; j_call: TRBJ1-1; clone_size: -; cdr3_nt: TGTGCCAGCAGGTCGACAGGGATGGGCACTGAAGCTTTCTTT; cdr3_aa: CASRSTGMGTEAFF
d_call: TRBD1; v_call: TRBV29-1; j_call: TRBJ1-5; clone_size: few; cdr3_nt: TGCAGCGTACGACAGGGGACTAGCAATCAGCCCCAGCATTTT; cdr3_aa: CSVRQGTSNQPQHF
d_call: TRBD1; v_call: TRBV28; j_call: TRBJ2-6; clone_size: few; cdr3_nt: TGTGCCAGCAGCACATCAACCCGGGACAGGTCCTTCTCTGGGGCCAACGTCCTGACTTTC; cdr3_aa: CASSTSTRDRSFSGANVLTF
d_call: TRBD2; v_call: TRBV15; j_call: TRBJ2-3; clone_size: -; cdr3_nt: TGTGCCACCAGCAGAGATAGCGGGAGTTATACGCAGTATTTT; cdr3_aa: CATSRDSGSYTQYF
d_call: -; v_call: TRBV29-1; j_call: TRBJ2-3; clone_size: few; cdr3_nt: TGCAGCGGGGGAGAGAATACGCAGTATTTT; cdr3_aa: CSGGENTQYF
d_call: TRBD2; v_call: TRBV7-8; j_call: TRBJ2-1; clone_size: -; cdr3_nt: TGTGCCAGCAGCCGGCTAGCGGGAGGGCCCGATGAGCAGTTCTTC; cdr3_aa: CASSRLAGGPDEQFF
d_call: -; v_call: TRBV6-1; j_call: TRBJ2-5; clone_size: few; cdr3_nt: TGTGCCAGCAGACGGGGGGCAAAAGAGACCCAGTACTTC; cdr3_aa: CASRRGAKETQYF
d_call: -; v_call: TRBV3-1; j_call: TRBJ2-2; clone_size: -; cdr3_nt: TGTGCCAGCGGCAACCCGGTAGGCCTCGGGCAGAACACCGGGGAGCTGTTTTTT; cdr3_aa: CASGNPVGLGQNTGELFF
d_call: TRBD1; v_call: TRBV20-1; j_call: TRBJ1-2; clone_size: -; cdr3_nt: TGCAGTGCTAGAGAGGGAGGGGGCGCAGATGGCTACACCTTC; cdr3_aa: CSAREGGGADGYTF
d_call: -; v_call: TRBV12-3/TRBV12-4; j_call: TRBJ2-1; clone_size: -; cdr3_nt: TGTGCCAGCAGCCCCTCGGTGGGTCGCTACAATGAGCAGTTCTTC; cdr3_aa: CASSPSVGRYNEQFF
d_call: -; v_call: TRBV2; j_call: TRBJ2-3; clone_size: few; cdr3_nt: TGTGCCAGCAGTGACTCAGGGGCCGGGGAAGATACGCAGTATTTT; cdr3_aa: CASSDSGAGEDTQYF
d_call: -; v_call: TRBV4-2; j_call: TRBJ1-6; clone_size: many; cdr3_nt: TGTGCCAGCAGCCAAGATACAAGTAATTCACCCCTCCACTTT; cdr3_aa: CASSQDTSNSPLHF
d_call: TRBD1; v_call: TRBV5-1; j_call: TRBJ2-3; clone_size: many; cdr3_nt: TGCGCCAGCAGCAGGGACAGGGGAACAGATACGCAGTATTTT; cdr3_aa: CASSRDRGTDTQYF
d_call: -; v_call: TRBV20-1; j_call: TRBJ2-5; clone_size: few; cdr3_nt: TGCAGTGCTAGAGATCATCGACTAGAGACCCAGTACTTC; cdr3_aa: CSARDHRLETQYF
d_call: -; v_call: TRBV20-1; j_call: TRBJ2-7; clone_size: -; cdr3_nt: TGCAGTGCTAGAGAGTCAGGTCGGAACGAGCAGTACTTC; cdr3_aa: CSARESGRNEQYF
d_call: -; v_call: TRBV12-5; j_call: TRBJ2-1; clone_size: -; cdr3_nt: TGTGCTAGTGGTTTGGCGACTATGGATGAGCAGTTCTTC; cdr3_aa: CASGLATMDEQFF
d_call: TRBD2; v_call: TRBV15; j_call: TRBJ2-3; clone_size: -; cdr3_nt: TGTGCCACCGCGGCTAGCGGGAGGGCAACAGATACGCAGTATTTT; cdr3_aa: CATAASGRATDTQYF
d_call: -; v_call: TRBV4-1; j_call: TRBJ2-3; clone_size: -; cdr3_nt: TGCGCCAGCAGCCAAGATCGTGCGACCATTAGCACAGATACGCAGTATTTT; cdr3_aa: CASSQDRATISTDTQYF
d_call: -; v_call: TRBV4-3; j_call: TRBJ2-7; clone_size: -; cdr3_nt: TGCGCCAGCAGCCAAGACACAGGGAGGGGCTACGAGCAGTACTTC; cdr3_aa: CASSQDTGRGYEQYF
d_call: TRBD2; v_call: TRBV18; j_call: TRBJ2-7; clone_size: -; cdr3_nt: TGTGCCAGCTCACCGTTACTAGCGGGGAAAGCCTACGAGCAGTACTTC; cdr3_aa: CASSPLLAGKAYEQYF
d_call: TRBD2; v_call: TRBV5-1; j_call: TRBJ2-2; clone_size: -; cdr3_nt: TGCGCCAGCAGCTCCAGGACTAGCGGCACCGGGGAGCTGTTTTTT; cdr3_aa: CASSSRTSGTGELFF
d_call: TRBD2; v_call: TRBV7-9; j_call: TRBJ2-3; clone_size: few; cdr3_nt: TGTGCCAGCAGTGAATCTAGCGGTCCCACAGATACGCAGTATTTT; cdr3_aa: CASSESSGPTDTQYF
d_call: -; v_call: TRBV5-1; j_call: TRBJ2-7; clone_size: few; cdr3_nt: TGCGCCAGCAGCTTGGATCCGGGTAGGGCCTACGAGCAGTACTTC; cdr3_aa: CASSLDPGRAYEQYF